This TCR beta chain was identified in a study of blood T cell repertoires in COVID-19. For the study at large: Sites in the United States, Italy and Spain provided acute and convalescent COVID-19 samples. In each case, the material was cDNA or gDNA derived from T cells, B-cell-depleted T cells, or PBMCs.

V was shortened by 5 bases and J by 0 bases, with 11 bases between the two germline ends. Germline V gives CDR1 LNHDA, CDR2 SQIVND (reference sequence). This CDR3 is 15 amino acids long. Authors' methods: How many nucleated cells were present was estimated from reference gene primer amplification. Sequencing used immunoSEQ multiplex PCR; TCRdb keeps in-frame clones, though not all of them. From that table come the V and J calls and clone size; the DNA was used to work out D and trimming. The table has some 460,000 clones, around 88% seen once. The clonotype comes from a woman aged 30 to 39 with acute or convalescent COVID-19. V usage is TRBV19 and J usage is TRBJ1-3; no reliable D call. Material: peripheral blood. The CDR3 sequence: CASSPRKVSGNTIYF. For the CDR3, the DNA is TGTGCCAGTAGTCCCAGGAAGGTCTCTGGAAACACCATATATTTT.